This T cell receptor beta chain was retrieved from a study of blood T cell repertoires in COVID-19. Clones were sequenced by immunoSEQ multiplex PCR, and TCRdb holds only the in-frame ones, with some missing. The table records around 130,000 clones, roughly 78% of them present only once. The germline V gene has CDR1 MNHEY and CDR2 SVGEGT. This CDR3 is 12 amino acids long. The ends were cut back, 5 bases at V and 3 bases at J, with 8 bases in the middle. The sample was peripheral blood. This sequence originates from a man aged 60 to 75 with active or convalescent COVID-19. The chain recombines TRBV6-2 or TRBV6-3 with TRBJ2-7; a possible D gene is TRBD1 (6 bases). The chain's CDR3 is CASSRGNYEQYF. The CDR3 nucleotides read TGTGCCAGCAGTAGGGGGAACTACGAGCAGTACTTC.